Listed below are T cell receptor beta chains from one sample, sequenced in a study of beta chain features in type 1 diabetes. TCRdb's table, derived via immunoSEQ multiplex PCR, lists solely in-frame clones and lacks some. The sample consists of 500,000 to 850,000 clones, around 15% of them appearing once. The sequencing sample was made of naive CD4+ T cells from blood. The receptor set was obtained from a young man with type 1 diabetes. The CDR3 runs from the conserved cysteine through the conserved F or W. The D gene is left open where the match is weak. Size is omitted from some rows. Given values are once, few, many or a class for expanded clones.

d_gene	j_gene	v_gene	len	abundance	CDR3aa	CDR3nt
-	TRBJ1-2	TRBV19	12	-	CASSGANYGYTF	TGTGCCAGTAGCGGGGCCAACTATGGCTACACCTTC
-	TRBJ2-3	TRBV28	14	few	CATREAGYTDTQYF	TGTGCCACCAGGGAGGCGGGCTACACAGATACGCAGTATTTT
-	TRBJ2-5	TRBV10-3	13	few	CAVSEGSRETQYF	TGTGCCGTTTCGGAAGGGTCGAGAGAGACCCAGTACTTC
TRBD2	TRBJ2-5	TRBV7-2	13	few	CASSAGGRGTQYF	TGTGCCAGCAGCGCGGGGGGTAGGGGGACCCAGTACTTC
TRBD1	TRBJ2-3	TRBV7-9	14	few	CASSSRTGTDTQYF	TGTGCCAGCAGCTCCAGGACAGGAACAGATACGCAGTATTTT
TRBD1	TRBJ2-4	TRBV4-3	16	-	CASSRGQGATKNIQYF	TGCGCCAGCAGCCGAGGACAGGGGGCAACCAAAAACATTCAGTACTTC
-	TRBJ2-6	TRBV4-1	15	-	CASSHPGTGANVLTF	TGCGCCAGCAGCCACCCAGGGACTGGGGCCAACGTCCTGACTTTC
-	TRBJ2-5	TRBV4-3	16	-	CASSQDRSAWGETQYF	TGCGCCAGCAGCCAAGATAGGTCCGCGTGGGGAGAGACCCAGTACTTC
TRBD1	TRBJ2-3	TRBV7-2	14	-	CASSPTGNTDTQYF	TGTGCCAGCAGCCCGACAGGGAACACAGATACGCAGTATTTT
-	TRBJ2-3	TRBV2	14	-	CASSEGLSTDTQYF	TGTGCCAGCAGTGAGGGTCTTAGCACAGATACGCAGTATTTT
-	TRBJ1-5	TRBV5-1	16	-	CASSLEDNRDYQPQHF	TGCGCCAGCAGCTTGGAGGATAACAGGGATTATCAGCCCCAGCATTTT
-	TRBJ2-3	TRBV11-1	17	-	CASRMGASRGRTDTQYF	TGTGCCAGCAGGATGGGAGCGTCCCGGGGGAGAACAGATACGCAGTATTTT
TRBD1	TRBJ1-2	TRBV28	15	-	CASSARAQGGSGYTF	TGTGCCAGCAGTGCCCGGGCCCAGGGGGGATCGGGCTACACCTTC
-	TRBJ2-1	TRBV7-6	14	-	CASSLVTRGDEQFF	TGTGCCAGCAGCTTAGTAACCAGGGGGGATGAGCAGTTCTTC
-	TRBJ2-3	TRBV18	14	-	CASSPPEGTDTQYF	TGTGCCAGCTCACCACCGGAGGGCACAGATACGCAGTATTTT
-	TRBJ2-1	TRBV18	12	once	CASSPTEDEQFF	TGTGCCAGCTCACCCACGGAGGATGAGCAGTTCTTC
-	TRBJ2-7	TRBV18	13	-	CASSDQPLYEQYF	TGTGCCAGCTCAGACCAGCCCCTCTACGAGCAGTACTTC
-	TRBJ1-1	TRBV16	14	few	CASSQSGGNTEAFF	TGTGCCAGCAGCCAATCAGGGGGGAACACTGAAGCTTTCTTT
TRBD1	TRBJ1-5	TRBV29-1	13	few	CSVTADRVGPQHF	TGCAGCGTTACTGCGGACAGGGTCGGGCCCCAGCATTTT
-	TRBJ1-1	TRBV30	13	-	CAWSRTGNTEAFF	TGTGCCTGGAGTCGGACGGGGAACACTGAAGCTTTCTTT
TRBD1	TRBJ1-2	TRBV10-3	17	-	CAISDLRDRGSNYGYTF	TGTGCCATCAGTGATTTACGGGACAGGGGGAGCAACTATGGCTACACCTTC
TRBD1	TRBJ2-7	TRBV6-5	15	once	CASSYSTGGNYEQYF	TGTGCCAGCAGTTACTCGACAGGGGGAAACTACGAGCAGTACTTC
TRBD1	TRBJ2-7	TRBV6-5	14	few	CASRPGTGAYEQYF	TGTGCCAGCAGGCCCGGGACAGGGGCCTACGAGCAGTACTTC
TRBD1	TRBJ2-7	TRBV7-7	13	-	CASSFGQGDEQYF	TGTGCTAGCAGCTTCGGACAGGGGGACGAGCAGTACTTC
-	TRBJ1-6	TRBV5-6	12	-	CASSLNNSPLHF	TGTGCCAGCAGCTTGAATAATTCACCCCTCCACTTT
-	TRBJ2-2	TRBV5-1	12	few	CASSTNTGELFF	TGCGCCAGCAGCACGAACACCGGGGAGCTGTTTTTT